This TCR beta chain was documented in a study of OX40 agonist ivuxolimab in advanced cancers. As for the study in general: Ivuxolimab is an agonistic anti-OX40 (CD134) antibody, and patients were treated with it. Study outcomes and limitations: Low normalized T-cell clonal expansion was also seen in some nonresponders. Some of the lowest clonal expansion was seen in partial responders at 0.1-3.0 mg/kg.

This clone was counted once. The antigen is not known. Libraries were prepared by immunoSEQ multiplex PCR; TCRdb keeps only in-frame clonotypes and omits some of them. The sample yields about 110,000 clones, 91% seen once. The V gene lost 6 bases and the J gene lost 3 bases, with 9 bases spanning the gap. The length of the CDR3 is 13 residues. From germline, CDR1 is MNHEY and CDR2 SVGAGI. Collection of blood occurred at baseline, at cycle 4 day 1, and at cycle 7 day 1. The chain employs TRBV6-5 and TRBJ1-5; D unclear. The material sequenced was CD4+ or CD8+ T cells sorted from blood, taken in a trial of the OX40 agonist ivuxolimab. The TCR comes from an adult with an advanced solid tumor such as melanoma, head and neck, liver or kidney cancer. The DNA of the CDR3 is TGTGCCAGCAGGGCCGATTTCAATCAGCCCCAGCATTTT. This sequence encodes CASRADFNQPQHF.